The following is a T cell receptor (beta chain) sequence with its context. Its binding antigen is unknown. Per-base qualities were not stored, and no clone one base away is much larger. Interpreted using the paper, the time point label stands for: cells obtained before transplantation from donor or recipient. CD3+CD4+ and CD3+CD8+ populations were FACS-sorted from unstimulated pre-transplant donor and recipient cells taken from spleen or lymph nodes. Libraries were constructed by the immunoSEQ multiplex PCR assay. For most patients, genomic DNA was isolated with the Qiagen DNeasy Blood and Tissue Kit and sent frozen to Adaptive Biotechnologies for TCR sequencing. High-throughput TCR-beta CDR3 sequencing of genomic DNA from most patients was performed by Adaptive Biotechnologies. The original pipeline was this. Adaptive's ImmunoSEQ software was the source of the TCR sequencing data for roughly 19 patients, while a few other patients were processed with MiXCR and VDJtools. CD4 versus CD8 sorting errors were corrected by removing sequences found in both subsets at a frequency ratio below 5:1. Because the origin of CDR3 nucleotide sequences shared between donor and recipient could not be assigned, those sequences were removed. At least 2-fold expansion over unstimulated cells and a minimum CFSE-low frequency of 0.002% (template counts) or 0.001% (read counts) were required for clones to be classified as alloreactive. Clones detected in sequenced pre-transplant spleen, lymph node, or MLR CFSE-low populations of the donor or recipient were defined as mappable. The cumulative frequency of alloreactive clones was calculated as a percentage of all sequences, weighted by copy number. TCRdb's version of the immuneACCESS table is confined to in-frame rearrangements and falls short of the full clone set. An unresolved V gene accounts for under half of the shortfall where checked; the remainder is of unknown origin. V, J and clone size reflect that table, while D and trimming were determined from the DNA. The sample records roughly 120,000 clones, roughly 95% of which are singletons. The top ten constitute 0.4% to 0.65% of the sample.

This entry is derived from a study of graft-versus-host responses after intestinal transplantation (dated by TCRdb to 2020 to 2022). As for the study more broadly: Recipients received multivisceral, liver-intestinal, or isolated intestinal transplants. Every recipient was given anti-thymocyte globulin induction, then maintenance tacrolimus and steroids for around three years. After intestinal transplantation, graft-versus-host and host-versus-graft alloreactive T cell clones in the graft, circulation and bone marrow were tracked using bulk TCR-beta CDR3 sequencing. To identify alloreactive clones, pre-transplant mixed lymphocyte reaction products were sequenced and compared with unstimulated pre-transplant donor and recipient T cells. The cohort enrolled about two dozen intestinal transplant recipients, one of whom was a retransplant, and a few patients without pretransplant specimens were excluded. Donor T cell macrochimerism was defined as a peak of at least 4% donor T cells among recipient peripheral blood mononuclear cells. Rather than going through the commercial service, samples from a few later patients were sequenced in-house on an Illumina MiSeq and processed with MiXCR.

V gives up 8 bases and J gives up 6 bases, and the segment between their germline ends measures 8 bases. Spanning cysteine to phenylalanine, the CDR3 consists of 11 amino acids. CDR3 DNA only is kept here, 33 bases in frame from base 1. The germline V gene (reference sequence) specifies LNHDA as CDR1 and SQIVND as CDR2. What the work shows at the level of the full study, not this receptor alone: GvH clones were detected in recipient bone marrow, and some appeared earlier in ileal mucosa or blood, consistent with an intestinal mucosal origin. The conclusions were limited by the relatively low number and heterogeneity of the intestinal transplant patients. Early after transplant, peak levels of circulating GvH clones were found to be associated with declines in HvG clones. High GvH to HvG T cell clonal ratios were observed in the allografts of patients with donor T cell macrochimerism.

The V and J segments used are TRBV19 and TRBJ1-5; no D gene is confidently identified. The TCR was taken from a human donor who received an intestinal transplant. The specimen comprised unstimulated CD8+ T cells sorted from spleen or lymph node cells, sampled before intestinal transplant. The nucleotide sequence reads TGTGCCAGTGGCCCATTTCAGCCCCAGCATTTT. This sequence encodes CASGPFQPQHF.